These 14 T cell receptor beta chains came from one sample sequenced in a study of CD8 T cells in Susac syndrome. About 0.5 to 1 ug RNA was reverse transcribed with random hexamers. One entry per CDR3 protein results from TCRdb running MiXCR on the immunoSEQ multiplex PCR reads. Of around 150,000 distinct CDR3 sequences detected, 95% appear once; the ten largest clones hold roughly 0.2%. The sequenced sample was CD8+ T cells from PBMCs. The receptor set was obtained from a human donor with Susac syndrome.

The J gene is TRBJ2-2, the V gene TRBV18; tentative D call: TRBD2 (5 bases). Trimming removed 3 bases at V and 5 bases at J, with 19 bases between. This CDR3 has 17 amino acids. The germline gives CDR1 KGHSH, CDR2 LQKENI. The CDR3 sequence: CASSPTYGGPETGELFF. In DNA form, the CDR3 reads TGTGCCAGCTCACCCACGTACGGAGGACCGGAGACCGGGGAGCTGTTTTTT. Full variable domain (remainder filled in from reference TRBV18 and TRBJ2-2): NAGVMQNPRHLVRRRGQEARLRCSPMKGHSHVYWYRQLPEEGLKFMVYLQKENIIDESGMPKERFSAEFPKEGPSILRIQQVVRGDSAAYFCASSPTYGGPETGELFFGEGSRLTVL.

This chain uses TRBV9 with TRBJ2-1, with 11 bases identical to TRBD1. Trimming removed 3 bases from V and 4 bases from J; junction bases left unmatched: 3. Per germline, CDR1 SGDLS and CDR2 YYNGEE. The CDR3 is made up of 15 amino acids. Written as DNA, the CDR3 is TGTGCCAGCAGCGCCGGGACAGGGGGATACAATGAGCAGTTCTTC. Translating it yields CASSAGTGGYNEQFF.

This clonotype has a handful of counts. V gene TRBV28 combines with J gene TRBJ1-5, with D uncertain. This CDR3 has 11 amino acids. Trimming took off 5 bases at V and 4 bases at J, with 3 bases between the two ends. Germline assignment: CDR1 MDHEN and CDR2 SYDVKM. The CDR3 here is CASSLNQPQHF. The CDR3 DNA is TGTGCCAGCAGTCTTAATCAGCCCCAGCATTTT.

The CDR3 DNA reads TGTGCCAGCAGTTTCCGACAGTCTAGCAATCAGCCCCAGCATTTT. This translates into CASSFRQSSNQPQHF. This chain connects TRBV27 to TRBJ1-5, with D possibly being TRBD1 (5 bases). CDR3 length equals 15 residues. CDR1 is MNHEY, CDR2 SMNVEV, per germline (reference sequence). Trimming cost V 3 bases and J 0 bases, with 9 bases left between them.

This clonotype was seen more than once but under ten times. The genes are TRBV5-1 and TRBJ2-1, with a possible D match to TRBD2 (5 bases). Germline V gene lookup returns CDR1 SGHRS and CDR2 YFSETQ. V lost 3 bases and J lost 12, with 10 bases in between. The CDR3 length is 11 residues. The CDR3 reads CASSSDSAQFF. The CDR3 nucleotides read TGCGCCAGCAGCTCGGACTCTGCGCAGTTCTTC.

This chain links TRBV5-1 with TRBJ2-1; D call uncertain. This CDR3 is built from 12 residues. Trimming removed 6 bases from V and 4 bases from J, with 8 bases in between. CDR1 and CDR2 from the germline V gene are SGHRS and YFSETQ. CDR3 sequence (DNA): TGCGCCAGCACTCTGGGATACAATGAGCAGTTCTTC. This sequence encodes CASTLGYNEQFF. The full variable domain, completed using reference TRBV5-1 and TRBJ2-1, is KAGVTQTPRYLIKTRGQQVTLSCSPISGHRSVSWYQQTPGQGLQFLFEYFSETQRNKGNFPGRFSGRQFSNSRSEMNVSTLELGDSALYLCASTLGYNEQFFGPGTRLTVL.

The chain recombines TRBV5-1 with TRBJ2-3; D is undetermined. The length of the CDR3 is 16 residues. CDR1 is SGHRS and CDR2 is YFSETQ in the germline V gene. Trimming left V 0 bases short and J 4 bases short, with 15 bases between. The chain's CDR3 is CASSLAVGVRADTQYF. CDR3 in DNA: TGCGCCAGCAGCTTGGCTGTTGGGGTACGGGCAGATACGCAGTATTTT.

This clonotype was detected only once. The gene calls are TRBV7-9 and TRBJ2-4, with 8 bases lining up with TRBD1. The CDR3 length is 15 residues. V gave up 0 bases and J gave up 6 bases; unmatched junction bases: 4. The germline gives CDR1 SEHNR, CDR2 FQNEAQ (reference sequence). CDR3 residues: CASSLAWTGRNIQYF. The DNA of the CDR3 is TGTGCCAGCAGCTTAGCTTGGACAGGGCGAAACATTCAGTACTTC.

The chain has TRBV18 and TRBJ2-3; the D is unclear. Germline-derived CDR1 and CDR2 are KGHSH and LQKENI. V gave up 3 bases and J gave up 2 bases, with 12 bases separating them. This CDR3 region has 15 residues. The CDR3 reads CASSPETPITDTQYF. The CDR3 DNA reads as TGTGCCAGCTCACCTGAGACACCTATCACAGATACGCAGTATTTT.

The gene calls are TRBV6-5 and TRBJ2-3, with D possibly being TRBD1 or TRBD2 (5 bases each). With 6 bases removed from V and 2 bases from J, the gap between germline ends came to 12 bases. The CDR3 extends over 14 amino acids. Germline CDR1 and CDR2: MNHEY and SVGAGI. The CDR3 region has the DNA TGTGCCAGCAGAATGGGGGTCAACACAGATACGCAGTATTTT. The encoded protein is CASRMGVNTDTQYF.

V and J are TRBV12-3 or TRBV12-4 and TRBJ1-2; D perhaps matches TRBD1 (6 bases). The V end was cut by 6 bases, the J end by 4 bases, with 21 bases between. The CDR3 extends over 16 amino acids. CDR3 region: CASSTGSPFSGYGYTF. CDR3 DNA: TGTGCCAGCAGCACAGGGAGCCCATTTAGTGGCTATGGCTACACCTTC.

This chain links TRBV28 with TRBJ2-3; D not certain. V was cut by 3 bases and J by 2 bases, with 6 bases left in between. CDR1 is MDHEN and CDR2 is SYDVKM in the germline V gene. The CDR3 consists of 13 residues. This CDR3 is CASSLSNTDTQYF. DNA for the CDR3: TGTGCCAGCAGTTTGTCCAACACAGATACGCAGTATTTT.

V gene TRBV7-6 combines with J gene TRBJ2-1; D remains unclear. CDR3 length equals 15 residues. Germline V gene data show CDR1 as SGHVS and CDR2 as FNYEAQ. The ends were cut back, 4 bases at V and 6 bases at J, with 16 bases in the middle. CDR3 in DNA: TGTGCCAGCAGCTATCCAGGTCATCGCCTCAATGAGCAGTTCTTC. Translating gives CASSYPGHRLNEQFF.

The V call is TRBV11-2, the J call TRBJ2-7; the match to TRBD1 covers 11 bases. Germline CDR1 is SGHAT and CDR2 is FQNNGV. Unmatched junction bases numbered 1, after V lost 0 bases and J lost 6 bases. The CDR3 is made up of 14 amino acids. CDR3: CASSLDGTGGEQYF. The CDR3 DNA reads as TGTGCCAGCAGCTTAGATGGGACAGGGGGCGAGCAGTACTTC.